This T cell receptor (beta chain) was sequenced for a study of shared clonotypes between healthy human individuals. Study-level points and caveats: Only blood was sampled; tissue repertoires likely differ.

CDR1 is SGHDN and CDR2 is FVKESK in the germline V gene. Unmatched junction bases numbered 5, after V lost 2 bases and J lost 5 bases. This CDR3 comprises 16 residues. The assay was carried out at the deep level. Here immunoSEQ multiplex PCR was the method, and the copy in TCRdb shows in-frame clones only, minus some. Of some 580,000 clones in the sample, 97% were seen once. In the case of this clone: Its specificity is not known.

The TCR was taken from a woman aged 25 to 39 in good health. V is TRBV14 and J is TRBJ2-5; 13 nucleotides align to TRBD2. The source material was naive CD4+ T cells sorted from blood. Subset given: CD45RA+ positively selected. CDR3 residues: CASSQPGTSGTETQYF. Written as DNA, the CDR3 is TGTGCCAGCAGCCAACCGGGGACTAGCGGGACGGAGACCCAGTACTTC. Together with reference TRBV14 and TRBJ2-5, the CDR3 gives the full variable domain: EAGVTQFPSHSVIEKGQTVTLRCDPISGHDNLYWYRRVMGKEIKFLLHFVKESKQDESGMPNNRFLAERTGGTYSTLKVQPAELEDSGVYFCASSQPGTSGTETQYFGPGTRLLVL.